The 11 T cell receptor beta chains presented below share a single source sample, sequenced in a study of T cells in Graves' hyperthyroidism and ophthalmopathy. Amplified TCR beta CDR3 regions derived from RNA transcripts. Primed by the HTBI set, a first-round RT-PCR was run on the TCR CDR3. MiXCR, run by TCRdb on the multiplex PCR reads, gives a single entry per CDR3 protein. Among hundreds of thousands of distinct CDR3 sequences listed, under 25% were seen once. Sequencing was done on a sample of blood. Receptors originate from a man in his thirties or forties with Graves' ophthalmopathy.

This clonotype has a handful of counts. The chain employs TRBV6-1 and TRBJ2-7; the match to TRBD2 covers 10 bases. This CDR3 contains 16 residues. Germline loops: CDR1 MNHNS, CDR2 SASEGT. V shed 5 bases, J shed 0 bases, and the junction held 7 bases outside the gene matches. CDR3 sequence (DNA): TGTGCCAGCAGTATCGGGACTAGCGAACTCTCCTACGAGCAGTACTTC. Protein product: CASSIGTSELSYEQYF.

This clonotype was seen a handful of times. The V call is TRBV4-2, the J call TRBJ2-1; TRBD1 aligns across 7 bases. Germline values: CDR1 LGHNA, CDR2 YNFKEQ. This CDR3 region has 15 residues. Trimming removed 3 bases from V and 3 bases from J; junction bases left unmatched: 5. DNA of the CDR3: TGTGCCAGCAGCCATAAAAGGGACAGCTACAATGAGCAGTTCTTC. Translating it yields CASSHKRDSYNEQFF.

This clonotype was seen a few times. This sequence joins TRBV7-9 and TRBJ2-3; 7 bases map to TRBD2. This CDR3 is 16 amino acids long. V was clipped by 3 bases and J by 0 bases; unmatched bases: 6. Germline V gives CDR1 SEHNR, CDR2 FQNEAQ (reference sequence). CDR3 DNA sequence: TGTGCCAGCAGCTTGCAAAGCGGGACTAGCACAGATACGCAGTATTTT. It specifies CASSLQSGTSTDTQYF.

The chain couples TRBV2 to TRBJ2-2; D ambiguous. Germline CDR1 and CDR2: SNHLY and FYNNEI. V was cut by 5 bases and J by 4 bases, with 8 bases left in between. This CDR3 spans 13 amino acids. The CDR3 loop is CASSKEGTGELFF. The CDR3 coding sequence is TGTGCCAGCAGTAAGGAAGGCACCGGGGAGCTGTTTTTT. Full variable domain (missing parts from reference TRBV2 and TRBJ2-2): EPEVTQTPSHQVTQMGQEVILRCVPISNHLYFYWYRQILGQKVEFLVSFYNNEISEKSEIFDDQFSVERPDGSNFTLKIRSTKLEDSAMYFCASSKEGTGELFFGEGSRLTVL.

This clonotype was recorded many times. J is TRBJ2-3 and V is TRBV5-1; 10 bases are a match to TRBD2. V shed 0 bases and J 2 bases; nucleotides not matched to a gene: 3. This CDR3 is 16 amino acids long. Germline CDR1 reads SGHRS; CDR2 reads YFSETQ. This CDR3 reads CASSLGGLANTDTQYF. CDR3 nucleotide sequence: TGCGCCAGCAGCTTGGGGGGACTAGCGAACACAGATACGCAGTATTTT.

The V call is TRBV7-2, the J call TRBJ1-5; maybe TRBD1 (5 bases). This CDR3 is 18 amino acids long. V dropped 1 base and J dropped 4 bases, with 20 bases sitting between them. The V gene's germline CDR1 is SGHTA and CDR2 FQGNSA. The CDR3 protein is CASSLGDTLGEGNQPQHF. The CDR3, as DNA: TGTGCCAGCAGCTTAGGAGATACTTTGGGGGAGGGAAATCAGCCCCAGCATTTT.

About this clonotype itself: A read error may produce the germline difference seen at one junction end. The CDR3 nucleotides read TGTGCCGGCAGCTTAGCGCTAAGCGGGACAGAGCAGTACTTC. Translating gives CAGSLALSGTEQYF. This rearrangement joins TRBV7-9 to TRBJ2-7; D perhaps matches TRBD2 (7 bases). Germline-derived CDR1 and CDR2 are SEHNR and FQNEAQ (reference sequence). This CDR3 contains 14 residues.

This sequence joins TRBV3-1 and TRBJ2-2; TRBD2 matches at 14 bases. The junction had 6 bases not matched to a gene; V was cut back by 4 bases and J by 8 bases. Per germline, CDR1 LGHDT and CDR2 YNNKEL (reference sequence). This CDR3 comprises 16 residues. The CDR3 DNA follows: TGTGCCAGCAGCCCCCAGGGACTAGCGGGAGCTGGGGAGCTGTTTTTT. Encoded protein: CASSPQGLAGAGELFF.

The table lists this clonotype with many counts. This sequence joins TRBV5-8 and TRBJ2-7; a possible D gene is TRBD2 (5 bases). CDR1 is SGHTS, CDR2 YDEGEE, per germline. The length of the CDR3 is 17 residues. The V end was cut by 4 bases, the J end by 2 bases, with 22 bases between. The CDR3 spells CASSPPAGGWITYEQYF. In DNA form, the CDR3 reads TGTGCCAGCAGCCCCCCCGCGGGCGGGTGGATTACCTACGAGCAGTACTTC.

This clonotype has only a few counts. The chain is built from TRBV25-1 and TRBJ1-2; D is uncertain. From germline, CDR1 is MGHDK and CDR2 SYGVNS. Trimming shortened V by 1 base and J by 2 bases, and 5 bases separated the two germline ends. The length of the CDR3 is 13 residues. This chain's CDR3 is CASSEFTNYGYTF. As DNA, the CDR3 is TGTGCCAGCAGTGAATTTACCAACTATGGCTACACCTTC.

This chain links TRBV7-9 with TRBJ2-3; possibly TRBD2 for D (6 bases). The germline gives CDR1 SEHNR, CDR2 FQNEAQ (reference sequence). Trimming left V 3 bases short and J 2 bases short, with 12 bases between. CDR3 length: 15 residues. The CDR3 nucleotides are TGTGCCAGCAGCTTTAGCGGAAACCCCACAGATACGCAGTATTTT. This gives the protein CASSFSGNPTDTQYF.